A selection of T cell receptor beta chains follows, all from one sample in a study of cytomegalovirus exposure and HLA in healthy donors. Measured with immunoSEQ multiplex PCR; TCRdb has only the in-frame clones, and not every one. The sample lists fewer than 200,000 clones, roughly 80% occurring once. Sequenced sample: PBMCs. The receptors come from a woman between 25 and 40 years old in good health and CMV-seropositive. Each CDR3 is given with its conserved first and last residue. A D gene is named only where the DNA matches it firmly. Not every row has a clone size; where given, it reads once, few, many or a size class.

J | size | V | D | DNA | CDR3
TRBJ2-5 | - | TRBV6-5 | - | TGTGCCAGCAGTCCACTAGGGGAGGAAGAGACCCAGTACTTC | CASSPLGEEETQYF
TRBJ2-5 | - | TRBV7-2 | TRBD2 | TGTGCCAGCAGCTTATCGGCGGGGGGCGGGGGAGAGACCCAGTACTTC | CASSLSAGGGGETQYF
TRBJ2-2 | - | TRBV4-3 | TRBD2 | TGCGCCAGCAGCCTTCGTCCTAGCGGGGGGGCCGCCGGGGAGCTGTTTTTT | CASSLRPSGGAAGELFF
TRBJ1-3 | - | TRBV2 | - | TGTGCCAGCGGGGGCCTACCGCCCTCTGGAAACACCATATATTTT | CASGGLPPSGNTIYF
TRBJ1-5 | - | TRBV19 | - | TGTGCCAGTAGCCGAACTAACAGGGATAGTAGGCTTCAGCCCCAGCATTTT | CASSRTNRDSRLQPQHF
TRBJ2-7 | - | TRBV11-2 | TRBD1 | TGTGCCAGCAGCTTAGGCTCAGGGGACAGGGGATACGAGCAGTACTTC | CASSLGSGDRGYEQYF
TRBJ2-7 | few | TRBV6-5 | TRBD2 | TGTGCCAGCAGTTTCCCTAGCGGGGGGCATTACGAGCAGTACTTC | CASSFPSGGHYEQYF
TRBJ1-6 | few | TRBV6-5 | TRBD1 | TGTGCCAGCAGGGCCGGGACAGAACTTAATTCACCCCTCCACTTT | CASRAGTELNSPLHF
TRBJ1-4 | - | TRBV4-3 | TRBD1 | TGCGCCAGCAGCCCGGGACAGGGTCGAGGCGAAAAACTGTTTTTT | CASSPGQGRGEKLFF
TRBJ2-7 | - | TRBV6-6 | - | TGTGCCAGCAGTTACTCGAGGGAAAGGGAGTACTTC | CASSYSREREYF
TRBJ2-3 | - | TRBV4-2 | - | TGTGCCAGCAGCCAAGATCCCCGCGGGGTGAGCAAGTATACGCAGTATTTT | CASSQDPRGVSKYTQYF
TRBJ1-6 | - | TRBV6-6 | TRBD1 | TGTGCCAGCAGCCTCGACAGGGGTCGGGATAATTCACCCCTCCACTTT | CASSLDRGRDNSPLHF
TRBJ1-1 | - | TRBV15 | - | TGTGCCACCAGCAGAGATCGGATGGCGGGCAGGACTACTGAAGCTTTCTTT | CATSRDRMAGRTTEAFF
TRBJ1-2 | - | TRBV25-1 | - | TGTGCCAGCAGTCAGCACCTTGGGGGGTACGGCTACACCTTC | CASSQHLGGYGYTF
TRBJ1-2 | few | TRBV5-6 | - | TGTGCCAGCAGCGAAGGAGACTATGGCTACACCTTC | CASSEGDYGYTF
TRBJ2-7 | - | TRBV28 | - | TGTGCCAGCGCGGCAGGGGGAGGCTACGAGCAGTACTTC | CASAAGGGYEQYF
TRBJ1-1 | - | TRBV25-1 | - | TGTGCCAGCAGTGAACGAGGTGGGGCCGGGGGCACTGAAGCTTTCTTT | CASSERGGAGGTEAFF
TRBJ2-5 | - | TRBV21-1 | - | TGTGCCAGCAGCAAAGGGCCGGGAGAGGGGGCGGATGAGACCCAGTACTTC | CASSKGPGEGADETQYF
TRBJ2-2 | - | TRBV4-2 | TRBD1 | TGTGCCAGCAGCCAGGGGACAGTGGATGAGACCGGGGAGCTGTTTTTT | CASSQGTVDETGELFF
TRBJ2-7 | - | TRBV5-6 | TRBD1 | TGTGCCAGCAGCTTGTATAGGGGGCTCGAGCAGTACTTC | CASSLYRGLEQYF
TRBJ2-1 | - | TRBV6-4 | - | TGTGCCGGTGGCCTGCAGGAGGGGGGGTCCTACAATGAGCAGTTCTTC | CAGGLQEGGSYNEQFF
TRBJ1-6 | - | TRBV30 | - | TGTGCCTGGAGTGTACCTGGGAGTAATTCACCCCTCCACTTT | CAWSVPGSNSPLHF
TRBJ2-1 | - | TRBV5-1 | TRBD1 | TGCGCCAGCAGCTTGGGGTTTGGGACAGGGGGCTTCAATGAGCAGTTCTTC | CASSLGFGTGGFNEQFF
TRBJ2-7 | - | TRBV4-3 | TRBD1 | TGCGCCAGCAGCCCGGGACAGGGTGGCTCCTACGAGCAGTACTTC | CASSPGQGGSYEQYF
TRBJ1-2 | few | TRBV29-1 | - | TGCAGCGTTGAGACAGGAGACGGCTACACCTTC | CSVETGDGYTF
TRBJ2-1 | - | TRBV28 | - | TGTGCCAGCAGCCCCCAGGCGGGGAATGAGCAGTTCTTC | CASSPQAGNEQFF
TRBJ1-3 | - | TRBV18 | - | TGTGCCAGCTCATGGGCCGGGGACACTTCTGGAAACACCATATATTTT | CASSWAGDTSGNTIYF
TRBJ1-2 | - | TRBV10-1 | - | TGCGCCAGCAGCAGGGTTGGCTATGGCTACACCTTC | CASSRVGYGYTF
TRBJ1-1 | - | TRBV7-9 | - | TGTGCCAGCAGCTGGTCAGGGAACACTGAAGCTTTCTTT | CASSWSGNTEAFF
TRBJ1-5 | - | TRBV4-2 | TRBD1 | TGTGCCAGCAGCCAGGGACAGGGGGATCAGCCCCAGCATTTT | CASSQGQGDQPQHF
TRBJ1-2 | - | TRBV7-9 | - | TGTGCCAGCAGCTTAGAGAGGGTTGGCTACACCTTC | CASSLERVGYTF
TRBJ2-1 | - | TRBV10-3 | TRBD2 | TGTGCCATCAGGGGGGGACTAGCGGGGGGCGACTACAATGAGCAGTTCTTC | CAIRGGLAGGDYNEQFF
TRBJ1-5 | once | TRBV7-3 | - | TGTGCCAGCCTTTCTCAGCCCCAGCATTTT | CASLSQPQHF
TRBJ1-2 | - | TRBV29-1 | - | TGCAGCGTCCCAGGACAGAATTATGGCTACACCTTC | CSVPGQNYGYTF
TRBJ1-1 | - | TRBV5-1 | TRBD1 | TGCGCCAGCAGCCCAGGGACAGCCGCCTTGAACACTGAAGCTTTCTTT | CASSPGTAALNTEAFF
TRBJ2-3 | - | TRBV9 | TRBD2 | TGTGCCAGCAGCCCCCATAGCGGGGGGGCCCGCACAGATACGCAGTATTTT | CASSPHSGGARTDTQYF
TRBJ1-4 | - | TRBV7-2 | - | TGTGCCAGCACCTTACCGGGGACTTCGCGGGAAAAACTGTTTTTT | CASTLPGTSREKLFF
TRBJ1-2 | - | TRBV28 | - | TGTGCCAGTAGAACTCAGGGATATGGCTACACCTTC | CASRTQGYGYTF
TRBJ2-7 | few | TRBV13 | TRBD1 | TGTTCCAGCAGCTTTAACCACAGGGGTTTCGAGCAGTACTTC | CSSSFNHRGFEQYF
TRBJ1-5 | - | TRBV5-1 | TRBD1 | TGCGCCAGCAGCTTGGGGGGACAGGGGAATCAGCCCCAGCATTTT | CASSLGGQGNQPQHF
TRBJ1-6 | - | TRBV11-2 | TRBD1 | TGTGCCAGCAGCTTAGATTGGCAGGGGGTCTCGGGGGATTCACCCCTCCACTTT | CASSLDWQGVSGDSPLHF
TRBJ1-2 | - | TRBV4-3 | - | TGCGCCAGCAGCCAAGAGGAGGGGCGTGTATACTATGGCTACACCTTC | CASSQEEGRVYYGYTF
TRBJ1-4 | - | TRBV6-6 | TRBD1 | TGTGCCAGCGGGCGGGACAGTCGATACGAAAAACTGTTTTTT | CASGRDSRYEKLFF
TRBJ2-3 | - | TRBV11-2 | - | TGTGCCAGCAGCCTAGGACAAGATACGACAGATACGCAGTATTTT | CASSLGQDTTDTQYF
TRBJ2-5 | - | TRBV28 | - | TGTGCCAGCAGATCCCTTGGGAGAGGAGAGACCCAGTACTTC | CASRSLGRGETQYF
TRBJ2-1 | - | TRBV4-2 | - | TGTGCCAGCAGCCAACCGGGACTGGGGGACAATGAGCAGTTCTTC | CASSQPGLGDNEQFF
TRBJ2-7 | - | TRBV7-2 | TRBD2 | TGTGCCAGCAGCTTAGTAGCGGGGGAACCCTACGAGCAGTACTTC | CASSLVAGEPYEQYF
TRBJ2-2 | - | TRBV18 | - | TGTGCCAGCTCCCAGTCGAACACCGGGGAGCTGTTTTTT | CASSQSNTGELFF
TRBJ2-7 | once | TRBV4-1 | TRBD1 | TGCGCCAGCAGCCATGTACCGGGACAGCGGACGTACGAGCAGTACTTC | CASSHVPGQRTYEQYF
TRBJ2-1 | few | TRBV7-3 | TRBD2 | TGTGCCAGCAGCTCCCAGCGGGGTCAGATCTTC | CASSSQRGQIF
TRBJ2-1 | few | TRBV7-3 | - | TGTGCCAGCAGCTTTCAACGGGGGTTTTCCTACAATGAGCAGTTCTTC | CASSFQRGFSYNEQFF
TRBJ1-1 | - | TRBV2 | - | TGTGCCACTGGGAGGGGTAGCACTGAAGCTTTCTTT | CATGRGSTEAFF
TRBJ2-4 | - | TRBV2 | - | TGTGCCAGCAGTGAGTTGGGGGGAAGGGACATTCAGTACTTC | CASSELGGRDIQYF